A single sample gave rise to the 18 T cell receptor beta chains below, sequenced in a study of identifying expanded T cells in peripheral blood. The data were produced by immunoSEQ multiplex PCR, yet TCRdb's version contains in-frame clones alone and is incomplete. The table lists around 120,000 clones, approximately 86% of them singletons. The sample was blood. Receptors were obtained from a person aged 18 to 75 in good health.

This clone was counted between two and nine times. The rearrangement joins TRBV7-8 to TRBJ2-7; 14 bases map to TRBD2. J was trimmed by 1 base and V by 5 bases; bases with no gene match: 4. This CDR3 has 16 amino acids. Germline assignment: CDR1 SGHVS and CDR2 FQNEAQ. The CDR3 region is CASSAGLAGASYEQYF. CDR3 in DNA: TGTGCCAGCAGCGCGGGACTAGCGGGAGCTTCCTACGAGCAGTACTTC.

V and J are TRBV30 and TRBJ1-3, with D perhaps matching TRBD1 (5 bases). The CDR3 covers 14 residues. The V end was cut by 4 bases, the J end by 3 bases, with 13 bases between. Germline loops: CDR1 GTSNPN, CDR2 SVGIG (reference sequence). As DNA, the CDR3 is TGTGCCTGGACCCGACTCGGGGGTGGAAACACCATATATTTT. Encoded protein: CAWTRLGGGNTIYF.

The CDR3 region is CASSLRGDSYGYTF. The DNA for the CDR3 is TGTGCCAGCAGCTTAAGAGGGGACAGCTATGGCTACACCTTC. This chain joins TRBV7-3 and TRBJ1-2, with 7 positions matching TRBD1. Germline CDR1 and CDR2: SGHTA and FQGTGA. There are 14 residues in the CDR3. V trimming: 1 base; J trimming: 4 bases; junction bases outside the gene matches: 3.

The rearrangement uses TRBV10-3 and TRBJ2-3; weak D call: TRBD2 (6 bases). The CDR3 has 19 residues. The V end was cut by 0 bases, the J end by 3 bases, with 22 bases between. Looked up from germline, CDR1 is ENHRY and CDR2 is SYGVKD. CDR3 in DNA: TGTGCCATCAGTGAGTCATGGGACTCCAGTTTTTTTAATACAGATACGCAGTATTTT. Translation: CAISESWDSSFFNTDTQYF.

This rearrangement joins TRBV6-6 to TRBJ2-7; 9 bases are shared with TRBD1. Germline values: CDR1 MNHNY, CDR2 SVGAGI (reference sequence). The CDR3 is made up of 16 amino acids. The junction had 14 bases not matched to a gene; V was cut back by 6 bases and J by 5 bases. CDR3 nucleotides: TGTGCCAGCAGGAATAACCAGGGACAGGGTAATCACGAGCAGTACTTC. As protein: CASRNNQGQGNHEQYF.

V is TRBV7-3 and J is TRBJ2-5; D gene ambiguous. From germline, CDR1 is SGHTA and CDR2 FQGTGA. Trimming cost V 1 base and J 4 bases, with 10 bases left between them. The CDR3 consists of 14 residues. CDR3 loop: CASSLRDRAETQYF. Here the CDR3 DNA reads TGTGCCAGCAGCTTAAGGGATAGGGCAGAGACCCAGTACTTC.

The rearrangement links TRBV18 to TRBJ1-1; D might be TRBD1 (5 bases). This CDR3 region has 14 residues. V lost 3 bases and J lost 7, with 15 bases in between. The V gene's germline CDR1 is KGHSH and CDR2 LQKENI. This CDR3 is CASSPTGGQYEAFF. The CDR3 DNA sequence: TGTGCCAGCTCACCCACCGGTGGACAATATGAAGCTTTCTTT.

In this sample, this clone turned up once. The rearrangement joins TRBV5-1 to TRBJ1-1; tentatively, D is TRBD1 (6 bases). In germline, CDR1 is SGHRS, CDR2 YFSETQ. The CDR3 loop spans 14 amino acids. V was shortened by 3 bases and J by 3 bases, with 12 bases between the two germline ends. The CDR3 region has the DNA TGCGCCAGCAGCTATCAGGGGTCGGACACTGAAGCTTTCTTT. Its protein is CASSYQGSDTEAFF.

This clone turned up a few times. V and J are TRBV21-1 and TRBJ2-1; the D segment call TRBD2 is taken from the table without a DNA check. TRBV21-1 is a pseudogene segment. This CDR3 spans 11 amino acids. DNA of the CDR3: TGTGCCAGCCGCAGGCGGCTTGAGCAGTTCTTC. This sequence encodes CASRRRLEQFF.

The chain links TRBV5-5 to TRBJ1-1, with D tentatively TRBD1 (5 bases). The V gene lost 6 bases and the J gene lost 1 base, with 22 bases spanning the gap. The CDR3 length is 17 residues. Germline CDR1 is SGHKS and CDR2 is YYEKEE (reference sequence). The CDR3 here is CASIGTFLFRENTEAFF. Here the CDR3 DNA reads TGTGCCAGCATTGGGACTTTCCTTTTTAGGGAGAACACTGAAGCTTTCTTT.

The chain employs TRBV27 and TRBJ2-7; tentative D call: TRBD2 (7 bases). V gave up 8 bases and J gave up 0 bases, with 20 bases separating them. The CDR3 extends over 16 amino acids. Looked up from germline, CDR1 is MNHEY and CDR2 is SMNVEV (reference sequence). CDR3 bases: TGTGCCAGCGTTCGTCAAACGGGGGGCAGCTCCTACGAGCAGTACTTC. This sequence encodes CASVRQTGGSSYEQYF.

The J gene is TRBJ2-1, the V gene TRBV5-8; D perhaps matches TRBD2 (5 bases). Looked up from germline, CDR1 is SGHTS and CDR2 is YDEGEE. V lost 2 bases and J 12 bases, leaving 9 bases between the germline ends. CDR3 length equals 11 residues. The CDR3 loop is CASSLVGAQFF. The CDR3 DNA follows: TGTGCCAGCAGCTTAGTGGGAGCGCAGTTCTTC. Variable domain in full (rest from reference TRBV5-8 and TRBJ2-1): EAGVTQSPTHLIKTRGQQATLRCSPISGHTSVYWYQQALGLGLQFLLWYDEGEERNRGNFPPRFSGRQFPNYSSELNVNALELEDSALYLCASSLVGAQFFGPGTRLTVL.

This clone was counted once. The rearrangement uses TRBV28 and TRBJ1-2; 7 bases line up with TRBD1. The CDR3 has 16 residues. The V gene end was trimmed by 3 bases and the J gene end by 4 bases; junction bases not matched to a gene: 11. The germline gives CDR1 MDHEN, CDR2 SYDVKM. For the CDR3, the DNA is TGTGCCAGCAGTTTCCCTAGACAGGGCAGATCCTATGGCTACACCTTC. This codes for CASSFPRQGRSYGYTF.

The V call is TRBV7-3, the J call TRBJ2-2; D call uncertain. CDR3 length: 13 amino acids. Trimming shortened V by 5 bases and J by 3 bases, and 7 bases separated the two germline ends. CDR1 SGHTA and CDR2 FQGTGA come from the germline V gene. CDR3 in amino acids: CASSVTDTGELFF. CDR3 sequence (DNA): TGTGCCAGCAGCGTGACGGACACCGGGGAGCTGTTTTTT.

The chain combines TRBV14 with TRBJ1-1; the D is unclear. The CDR3 sequence is 13 residues long. Germline V CDR1 and CDR2: SGHDN, FVKESK. The ends were cut back, 4 bases at V and 3 bases at J, with 9 bases in the middle. The CDR3, as DNA: TGTGCCAGCAGCCTACGACCGGACACTGAAGCTTTCTTT. Protein sequence: CASSLRPDTEAFF.

The chain combines TRBV7-2 with TRBJ1-1, with 9 nucleotides matching TRBD1. Trimming cost V 3 bases and J 2 bases; bases outside gene matches: 4. The CDR3 is made up of 15 amino acids. The germline V gene encodes CDR1 SGHTA and CDR2 FQGNSA. The CDR3 region is CASSFRTGANTEAFF. The DNA for the CDR3 is TGTGCCAGCAGCTTCAGGACAGGGGCCAACACTGAAGCTTTCTTT.

This chain uses TRBV7-3 with TRBJ2-1; possibly TRBD1 or TRBD2 for D (5 bases each). Germline V gene data show CDR1 as SGHTA and CDR2 as FQGTGA. The CDR3 length is 18 residues. The ends were cut back, 5 bases at V and 2 bases at J, with 22 bases in the middle. The CDR3 loop reads CASSPKGDVPRPYNEQFF. CDR3 nucleotides: TGTGCCAGCAGCCCCAAAGGGGACGTGCCGCGGCCCTACAATGAGCAGTTCTTC.

The V call is TRBV5-8, the J call TRBJ1-2; D gene unclear. This CDR3 has 13 amino acids. Germline CDR1 and CDR2: SGHTS and YDEGEE. V dropped 0 bases and J dropped 6 bases, with 9 bases sitting between them. For the CDR3, the DNA is TGTGCCAGCAGCTTGGCCGGGGTGCATGGCTACACCTTC. Translating gives CASSLAGVHGYTF.